A selection of T cell receptor beta chains follows, all from one sample in a study of PD-L1 blockade in urothelial cancer. Data came from immunoSEQ multiplex PCR; TCRdb stores just in-frame clones and leaves some out. The table shows tens of thousands of clones, with around 92% occurring only once. The starting material was PBMCs, obtained around atezolizumab (anti-PD-L1) treatment. Every receptor here comes from a woman of 80 years or more with urothelial cancer. Both conserved end residues are part of each CDR3. Each record gives: D gene, V gene, clone size, J gene, CDR3 DNA, CDR3 protein. A D gene is named only where the DNA matches it firmly. Expanded clones are given a class, and other clones once, few, many or no size at all.

>-|TRBV18|-|TRBJ2-2
TGTGCCAGCTCACCACCCTACGGGGAGCTGTTTTTT
CASSPPYGELFF
>-|TRBV29-1|-|TRBJ1-1
TGCAGCGCCGGAGGGCAGATTGAAGCTTTCTTT
CSAGGQIEAFF
>-|TRBV2|-|TRBJ2-5
TGTGCCAGCAGCACCTTTGACTATACCCAGTACTTC
CASSTFDYTQYF
>TRBD1|TRBV11-2|-|TRBJ1-4
TGTGCCAGCAGCTTCCTCCCAGGGGGCGCTTATGAAAAACTGTTTTTT
CASSFLPGGAYEKLFF
>-|TRBV2|-|TRBJ2-2
TGTGCCAGCAGTGGCGCGGGTGCCGGGGAGCTGTTTTTT
CASSGAGAGELFF
>TRBD1|TRBV18|-|TRBJ1-5
TGTGCCAGCTCGGGGCAGGGGGGCAATCAGCCCCAGCATTTT
CASSGQGGNQPQHF
>-|TRBV7-9|-|TRBJ1-4
TGTGCCAGCAGCTTAGCGCTTACAGCCCTAACAACTAATGAAAAACTGTTTTTT
CASSLALTALTTNEKLFF
>TRBD2|TRBV18|-|TRBJ2-3
TGTGCCAGCTCACCCCTTAGCGGGGGAACAGATACGCAGTATTTT
CASSPLSGGTDTQYF
>TRBD1|TRBV7-9|-|TRBJ2-3
TGTGCCAGCAGCTATCTTCCGGGACAGGGGGCAGATACGCAGTATTTT
CASSYLPGQGADTQYF
>-|TRBV27|once|TRBJ1-2
TGTGCCAGCAGCCTGCAGGGCGGAAACTATGGCTACACCTTC
CASSLQGGNYGYTF
>-|TRBV27|-|TRBJ2-7
TGTGCCAGCCGGGACTTTGCCATTTCCGAGCAGTACTTC
CASRDFAISEQYF
>-|TRBV5-8|-|TRBJ1-5
TGTGCCAGCAGCCCCCTAGGCAGCAGAGCGAGTTATAGCAATCAGCCCCAGCATTTT
CASSPLGSRASYSNQPQHF
>TRBD1|TRBV5-6|-|TRBJ1-1
TGTGCCAGCAGCACGACAGGGGTGTCGGCTGAAGCTTTCTTT
CASSTTGVSAEAFF
>-|TRBV5-1|-|TRBJ2-6
TGCGCCAGCAGCTTTAACGCCCGGACAGATGGGGCCAACGTCCTGACTTTC
CASSFNARTDGANVLTF
>-|TRBV28|-|TRBJ1-1
TGTGCCAGCTCCCCCGGAGGGGTGAACACTGAAGCTTTCTTT
CASSPGGVNTEAFF
>TRBD2|TRBV4-2|-|TRBJ2-7
TGTGCCAGCAGCCAAGAACTAGCGGCCTACTACGAGCAGTACTTC
CASSQELAAYYEQYF
>TRBD1|TRBV10-3|-|TRBJ2-5
TGTGCCATCAGTGGGGGACAGTTCCAAGAGACCCAGTACTTC
CAISGGQFQETQYF
>TRBD1|TRBV5-1|-|TRBJ2-7
TGCGCCAGCAGCTCCCAGGGGACAGGGGCCACTAGTATCTCCTACGAGCAGTACTTC
CASSSQGTGATSISYEQYF
>-|TRBV20-1|-|TRBJ1-5
TGCAGTGCAACACAGGGGCCCCAGCATTTT
CSATQGPQHF
>-|TRBV10-2|-|TRBJ1-1
TGCGCCGCAACACAGTTATGGAACACTGAAGCTTTCTTT
CAATQLWNTEAFF
>TRBD1|TRBV28|-|TRBJ2-7
TGTGCCAGCAGACAACCGGGACAGGGGTTTGAAGAGCAGTACTTC
CASRQPGQGFEEQYF
>-|TRBV15|-|TRBJ1-1
TGTGCCACCAGCAGAGATGTACCGAGGGGGGCTTTCTTT
CATSRDVPRGAFF
>-|TRBV7-9|-|TRBJ1-4
TGTGCCAGCAGCTTAGGTCCCGGGGAAAAACTGTTTTTT
CASSLGPGEKLFF
>-|TRBV18|few|TRBJ1-5
TGTGCCAGCTCACCAGATCAAACGGGTCAGCCCCAGCATTTT
CASSPDQTGQPQHF
>-|TRBV19|-|TRBJ2-3
TGTGCCAGTACGGCTCCATGGGGCAGGGATACGCAGTATTTT
CASTAPWGRDTQYF
>TRBD2|TRBV7-8|-|TRBJ2-1
TGTGCCAGCAGCTTAAAGCGGGGCCCCGGAGCTCTCTTC
CASSLKRGPGALF
>TRBD1|TRBV5-1|many|TRBJ1-1
TGCGCCAGCAGCCAAGCAGGGGGCTACAACACTGAAGCTTTCTTT
CASSQAGGYNTEAFF
>TRBD1|TRBV30|-|TRBJ1-3
TGTGCCTGGAGTCTCCGGGGACAGGGACTCTCTGGAAACACCATATATTTT
CAWSLRGQGLSGNTIYF
>TRBD2|TRBV9|-|TRBJ2-2
TGTGCCAGCAGCGGGGGGACTAGCGCCGGGGAGCTGTTTTTT
CASSGGTSAGELFF
>TRBD1|TRBV28|few|TRBJ1-5
TGTGCCAGCAGTTTGGAAGGACAGGCTAATCAGCCCCAGCATTTT
CASSLEGQANQPQHF
>-|TRBV30|-|TRBJ1-4
TGTGCCTGGAGTGTAAGAGGGAGCGAAAAACTGTTTTTT
CAWSVRGSEKLFF
>TRBD2|TRBV9|-|TRBJ2-2
TGTGCCAGCAGCGGGTTAGCTGGGAGGGGTACCACCGGGGAGCTGTTTTTT
CASSGLAGRGTTGELFF
>TRBD2|TRBV9|-|TRBJ2-1
TGTGCCAGCAGCGTAGGCCCTAGCGGAGCCAACAATGAGCAGTTCTTC
CASSVGPSGANNEQFF
>-|TRBV2|-|TRBJ1-5
TGTGCCAGTAGACAGTCGGGCAATCAGCCCCAGCATTTT
CASRQSGNQPQHF
>-|TRBV5-1|-|TRBJ2-1
TGCGCCAGCAGCTCAGGAGGGACGGTGGGGCAGTTCTTC
CASSSGGTVGQFF
>-|TRBV27|-|TRBJ1-2
TGTGCCAGCGCCGCCGGGGGTTTCGCCCCAACAGGCTACACCTTC
CASAAGGFAPTGYTF
>-|TRBV30|-|TRBJ2-5
TGTGCCTGGAGTGTAGGTCTAGGAGAGACCCAGTACTTC
CAWSVGLGETQYF
>-|TRBV28|-|TRBJ1-5
TGTGCCAGCAGGTTTGGCAGGGGAGGCAATCAGCCCCAGCATTTT
CASRFGRGGNQPQHF
>-|TRBV4-2|-|TRBJ1-1
TGTGCCAGCAGCCAAGCCCACAGAAACACTGAAGCTTTCTTT
CASSQAHRNTEAFF
>-|TRBV4-1|-|TRBJ2-1
TGCGCCAGCAGCCAAGATCAAGCGACCAGCTCCTACAATGAGCAGTTCTTC
CASSQDQATSSYNEQFF
>TRBD1|TRBV5-4|once|TRBJ1-2
TGTGCCAGCAGCTTGGGAGGAGGACAGGGGTATGGCTACACCTTC
CASSLGGGQGYGYTF
>TRBD2|TRBV30|-|TRBJ2-1
TGTGCCTGGAGGAAAGATAGCGGGGGCCTGAGCTCCTACAATGAGCAGTTCTTC
CAWRKDSGGLSSYNEQFF
>TRBD2|TRBV29-1|-|TRBJ2-3
TGCAGCGTTGTTTTAGCGGGATCCGCTACAGATACGCAGTATTTT
CSVVLAGSATDTQYF
>TRBD1|TRBV6-6|-|TRBJ1-1
TGTGCCAGCAGCCAGGGACAGGGGGCATTCGCTGAAGCTTTCTTT
CASSQGQGAFAEAFF
>-|TRBV5-4|-|TRBJ2-3
TGTGCCAGCAGCTTGGCTGGGGCGAAAGATACGCAGTATTTT
CASSLAGAKDTQYF
>-|TRBV28|-|TRBJ1-1
TGTGCCAGCAGTAAAATGCAGGGATGGGGCACTGAAGCTTTCTTT
CASSKMQGWGTEAFF
>-|TRBV6-1|few|TRBJ2-7
TGTGCCAGCAGTGAAGCGCGGGCCGCCTCTTCCTACGAGCAGTACTTC
CASSEARAASSYEQYF
>-|TRBV29-1|-|TRBJ2-2
TGCAGCATCAGGTACACCGGGGAGCTGTTTTTT
CSIRYTGELFF
>TRBD2|TRBV4-2|few|TRBJ2-3
TGTGCCAGCAGCCAAGTATTGCGGCGGGAGGGTGCAGATACGCAGTATTTT
CASSQVLRREGADTQYF
>TRBD2|TRBV11-2|-|TRBJ2-7
TGTGCCAGCACCACTAGCGGGAGATTCTACGAGCAGTACTTC
CASTTSGRFYEQYF
>TRBD2|TRBV6-5|-|TRBJ2-3
TGTGCCAGCGGCACTAGCGGGAGGGCCTCAGATACGCAGTATTTT
CASGTSGRASDTQYF
>TRBD2|TRBV6-1|-|TRBJ2-4
TGTGCCAGCAGTGAAAGGGCTAGCGGAAACATTCAGTACTTC
CASSERASGNIQYF
>TRBD1|TRBV28|-|TRBJ1-5
TGTGCCAGCAGAAAAACAGGGGCAAATCAGCCCCAGCATTTT
CASRKTGANQPQHF
>TRBD1|TRBV6-1|-|TRBJ1-4
TGTGCCAGCAGTGGCAGGGGGCCCACTAATGAAAAACTGTTTTTT
CASSGRGPTNEKLFF
>-|TRBV7-9|-|TRBJ2-7
TGTGCTGGAGGTCAAACCTACGAGCAGTACTTC
CAGGQTYEQYF
>TRBD1|TRBV14|-|TRBJ2-7
TGTGCCAGCAGCCAAGGTCGACAGGGGTACGAGCAGTACTTC
CASSQGRQGYEQYF
>-|TRBV21-1|-|TRBJ1-2
TGTGCCAGCAGCAAAGTGTCCACAGGGGGCGCGTGTTCTGGCTACACCTTC
CASSKVSTGGACSGYTF
>TRBD2|TRBV5-4|-|TRBJ2-3
TGTGCCAGCAGCTTGGAGGGCGGGAGGGCCGCCGATACGCAGTATTTT
CASSLEGGRAADTQYF
>-|TRBV6-5|-|TRBJ1-3
TGTGCCAGCAGCACCGGGACAAGCTCTGGAAACACCATATATTTT
CASSTGTSSGNTIYF
>-|TRBV28|once|TRBJ2-7
TGTGCCAGCACGGCAGAGCGGTACGAGCAGTACTTC
CASTAERYEQYF